This T cell receptor beta chain was sequenced for a study of neurological immune-mediated disorders. At least ten counts were recorded for this clonotype. V was clipped by 7 bases and J by 5 bases, with 12 bases between them. The CDR3 extends over 13 amino acids. Germline V lookup: CDR1 MNHEY, CDR2 SMNVEV (reference sequence). TCRdb re-called the 5' RACE reads through MiXCR, storing one row per CDR3 protein. Of about 95,000 distinct CDR3 sequences in the sample, 3.5% to 4% were seen once. This clonotype was sampled from a woman between 18 and 30 years old with multiple sclerosis. This chain links TRBV27 with TRBJ2-1; D may be TRBD2 (6 bases). Material for sequencing was PBMCs. The CDR3 DNA reads TGTGCCAGCAAAGGACTATATAACAATGAGCAGTTCTTC. Encoded protein: CASKGLYNNEQFF.